The TCR beta chain under discussion was sequenced for a study of CD8 T cells in Susac syndrome. The CDR3 runs 14 residues. With 2 bases removed from V and 2 bases from J, the gap between germline ends came to 8 bases. Germline assignment: CDR1 SGHTA and CDR2 FQGNSA. Random hexamers served to reverse transcribe about 0.5 to 1 ug RNA. A single record per CDR3 protein comes from TCRdb applying MiXCR to the immunoSEQ multiplex PCR reads. The table has about 210,000 distinct CDR3 sequences, about 94% seen once. The clonotype was recovered from a human donor with Susac syndrome. Sequences were obtained from CD4+ T cells from PBMCs. V is TRBV7-2 and J is TRBJ2-3; D not certain. CDR3 DNA sequence: TGTGCCAGCAGCTTATTGTCTGCCACAGATACGCAGTATTTT. Its translation is CASSLLSATDTQYF.